The present entry profiles one T cell receptor (beta chain) with its context. The data originate from a study of control samples from healthy donors and cancer patients. Here immunoSEQ multiplex PCR was the method, and the copy in TCRdb shows in-frame clones only, minus some. The sample lists around 78,000 clones; just under 95% were seen once. The TCR originated in a young woman in good health. The sample was blood.

Here the CDR3 reads CASSFGSQETQYF. CDR3 in DNA: TGTGCCAGCAGTTTCGGCTCCCAAGAGACCCAGTACTTC. The rearrangement links TRBV28 to TRBJ2-5; D is unresolved. With 3 bases removed from V and 1 base from J, the gap between germline ends came to 6 bases. The CDR3 loop spans 13 amino acids. The germline gives CDR1 MDHEN, CDR2 SYDVKM.